The present T cell receptor (beta chain) was sequenced within a study of T cells after yellow fever vaccination. This clonotype was detected ten times or more. Its antigen remains unknown. Study outcomes and limitations: Detected again after the booster were most primary-vaccination clones, at about 96% CD4 and about 90% CD8. A secondary response was less intense yet reached its peak sooner, at day 5 versus 15. FACS-sorted repertoires might harbor abundant contaminating clonotypes from the bulk population.

TCRdb independently ran MiXCR on the 5' RACE reads; one entry per CDR3 protein. The table has fewer than 450,000 distinct CDR3 sequences, around 8.1% seen once; the top ten hold under 20%. Trimming took 3 bases from V and 8 from J, leaving 17 bases between them. The CDR3 has 15 residues. This material consisted of PBMCs, taken about 49 days after the first yellow fever vaccination. This receptor was identified in a man aged 18 to 30 who received the YFV17D yellow fever vaccine. This rearrangement joins TRBV12-3 or TRBV12-4 to TRBJ2-4; D may correspond to TRBD1 or TRBD2 (5 bases each). This CDR3 is CASSFLGDRWDIQYF. CDR3 coding DNA: TGTGCCAGCAGTTTTTTGGGGGATCGCTGGGACATTCAGTACTTC.